These 10 T cell receptor beta chains originate from one sample sequenced in a study of CD8+CD57+ T cells in acquired aplastic anemia. Those patients picked for sequencing had displayed CD8+CD57+ cell expansion on flow cytometry. TCR beta VDJ combinations and CDR3 sequences were profiled from genomic DNA. In TCRdb, the reads were re-called with MiXCR into one record per CDR3 protein. This sample has about 120,000 distinct CDR3 sequences, with 45% to 60% found just once. What was sequenced was sorted CD4+, CD8+, or CD8+CD57+ T cells (not recorded which) from PBMCs. These receptors originate from a human donor with aplastic anemia.

The sample holds a few counts of this clonotype. The chain carries TRBV10-3 and TRBJ1-5; D gene ambiguous. Per the germline V gene, CDR1 is ENHRY and CDR2 is SYGVKD. Trimming took off 2 bases at V and 5 bases at J, with 7 bases between the two ends. The CDR3 contains 13 residues. The CDR3: CAISETKDQPQHF. The DNA for the CDR3 is TGTGCCATCAGTGAGACCAAGGATCAGCCCCAGCATTTT.

This clonotype was recorded only once. This may arise from a read error, as a much more abundant clone is one base away. The chain employs TRBV2 and TRBJ2-2, with 10 bases lining up with TRBD2. Losses at the gene ends were 7 bases for V and 4 bases for J; bases not matched to a gene: 18. Germline assignment: CDR1 SNHLY and CDR2 FYNNEI. The CDR3 has 19 amino acids. The CDR3 DNA reads as TGTGCCAGCACTCATCAAAGAGCTAGCGGGGGTCTGAGCACCGGGGAGCTGTTTTTT. Its protein is CASTHQRASGGLSTGELFF.

V is TRBV24-1 and J is TRBJ2-3; 11 bases are shared with TRBD2. The V segment lost 12 bases and the J segment 9 bases; nucleotides outside the gene matches: 4. Germline CDR1 is KGHDR and CDR2 is SFDVKD. The CDR3 length is 11 residues. The DNA of the CDR3 is TGTGCCGCCACTAGCGGGAGCACGCAGTATTTT. Translating gives CAATSGSTQYF.

The CDR3 nucleotides read TGTGCCACCAGTACCCCCATCGACAATGAGCAGTTCTTC. It codes for CATSTPIDNEQFF. J is TRBJ2-1 and V is TRBV24-1; D ambiguous. Germline V gives CDR1 KGHDR, CDR2 SFDVKD. V lost 6 bases to trimming and J lost 5 bases, with 10 bases between them. The CDR3 has 13 residues.

This clonotype showed up many times. The DNA for the CDR3 is TGCAGCGTTGTAGGACAGGGGGGCTATGGCTACACCTTC. Translating gives CSVVGQGGYGYTF. V and J are TRBV29-1 and TRBJ1-2, with 10 bases that match TRBD1. The CDR3 totals 13 residues. The germline gives CDR1 SQVTM, CDR2 ANQGSEA. J gave up 4 bases and V 4 bases, and 3 bases lay outside the gene matches.

V usage is TRBV2 and J usage is TRBJ1-2; 7 nucleotides align to TRBD1. The CDR3 is made up of 11 amino acids. The V gene's germline CDR1 is SNHLY and CDR2 FYNNEI. The ends lost 10 bases at V and 7 bases at J; junction bases unmatched: 6. This chain's CDR3 is CATRQGGGYTF. The CDR3 DNA sequence: TGTGCCACCCGACAGGGCGGTGGCTACACCTTC.

The rearrangement uses TRBV12-3 or TRBV12-4 and TRBJ2-3, with 8 bases fitting TRBD2. J gave up 5 bases and V 5 bases, and 6 bases lay outside the gene matches. The CDR3 runs 14 residues. CDR3 protein: CASSRGLAEDTQYF. The CDR3 DNA is TGTGCCAGCAGTCGTGGACTAGCCGAAGATACGCAGTATTTT.

The chain employs TRBV2 and TRBJ1-2; TRBD1 aligns across 7 bases. With V trimmed by 6 bases and J by 2 bases, 6 bases remained unmatched. The CDR3 consists of 14 residues. Germline V CDR1 and CDR2: SNHLY, FYNNEI. Here the CDR3 DNA reads TGTGCCAGCAGAATCGCAGGGGGGAACTATGGCTACACCTTC. Encoded protein: CASRIAGGNYGYTF.

The rearrangement links TRBV10-1 to TRBJ1-1; TRBD1 is a possible D gene (6 bases). The CDR3 consists of 16 residues. Germline CDR1 WNHNN, CDR2 SYGVQD (reference sequence). V was cut by 3 bases and J by 2 bases, with 16 bases left in between. The CDR3 DNA follows: TGCGCCAGCAGTGAAACCCCCAACAGGGAAAACACTGAAGCTTTCTTT. Translated, it gives CASSETPNRENTEAFF.

J is TRBJ1-5 and V is TRBV2; TRBD1 might be the D (6 bases). The CDR3 has 13 amino acids. CDR1 and CDR2 (germline): SNHLY, FYNNEI. The V end lost 7 bases, the J end lost 3 bases, and 10 bases lay between the germline ends. CDR3 region: CASTRQDNQPQHF. CDR3 DNA sequence: TGTGCCAGCACTCGACAGGACAATCAGCCCCAGCATTTT.